This T cell receptor (beta chain) was profiled in a study of blood T cell repertoires in COVID-19. Here immunoSEQ multiplex PCR was the method, and the copy in TCRdb shows in-frame clones only, minus some. The sample records more than 250,000 clones, 86% being singletons. Germline loops: CDR1 SGHDN, CDR2 FVKESK. The CDR3 is made up of 12 amino acids. V was trimmed by 11 bases and J by 5 bases, leaving 15 bases between them. This receptor was identified in a woman in her twenties or thirties who had recovered from COVID-19. Source material: peripheral blood. The chain uses TRBV14 and TRBJ2-5, with D possibly TRBD2 on 5 matching bases. For the CDR3, the DNA is TGTGCCGATTCTCTAGCAGTCGAGACCCAGTACTTC. It specifies CADSLAVETQYF.